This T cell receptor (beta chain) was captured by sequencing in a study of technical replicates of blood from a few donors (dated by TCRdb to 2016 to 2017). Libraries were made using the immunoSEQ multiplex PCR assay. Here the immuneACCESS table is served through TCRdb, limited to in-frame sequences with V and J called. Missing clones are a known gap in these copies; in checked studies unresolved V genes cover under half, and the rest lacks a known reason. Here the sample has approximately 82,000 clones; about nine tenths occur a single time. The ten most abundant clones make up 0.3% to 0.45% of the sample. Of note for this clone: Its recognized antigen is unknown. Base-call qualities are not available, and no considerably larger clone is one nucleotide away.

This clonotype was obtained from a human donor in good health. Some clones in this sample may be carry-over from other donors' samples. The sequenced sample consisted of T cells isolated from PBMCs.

The DNA sequence follows: TGCGCCAGCAGTCAATCTTATTCGGGCAGGGCCCAGCCCCAGCATTTT. This encodes CASSQSYSGRAQPQHF. The chain employs TRBV23-1 and TRBJ1-5; the best D guess is TRBD1, with 5 bases matching. TRBV23-1 is treated as an ORF (open reading frame) with a function not yet certain. The CDR3, from cysteine to phenylalanine, totals 16 residues. Only CDR3 DNA remains: 48 bases, in frame from the first base. V is cut by 0 bases and J by 7 bases, and the space between the germline ends is 16 bases.